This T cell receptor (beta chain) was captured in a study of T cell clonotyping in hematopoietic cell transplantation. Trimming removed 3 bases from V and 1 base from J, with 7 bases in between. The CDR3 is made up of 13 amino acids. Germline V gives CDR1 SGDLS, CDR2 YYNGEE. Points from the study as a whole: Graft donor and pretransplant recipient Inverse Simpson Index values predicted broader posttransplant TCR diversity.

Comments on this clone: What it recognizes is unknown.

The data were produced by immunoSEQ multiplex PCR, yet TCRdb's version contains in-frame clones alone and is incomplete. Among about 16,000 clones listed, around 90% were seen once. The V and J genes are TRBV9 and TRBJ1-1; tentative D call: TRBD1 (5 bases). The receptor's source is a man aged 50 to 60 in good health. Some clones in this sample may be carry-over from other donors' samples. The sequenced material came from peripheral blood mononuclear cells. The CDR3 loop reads CASSAQGNTEAFF. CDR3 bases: TGTGCCAGCAGCGCGCAGGGGAACACTGAAGCTTTCTTT.